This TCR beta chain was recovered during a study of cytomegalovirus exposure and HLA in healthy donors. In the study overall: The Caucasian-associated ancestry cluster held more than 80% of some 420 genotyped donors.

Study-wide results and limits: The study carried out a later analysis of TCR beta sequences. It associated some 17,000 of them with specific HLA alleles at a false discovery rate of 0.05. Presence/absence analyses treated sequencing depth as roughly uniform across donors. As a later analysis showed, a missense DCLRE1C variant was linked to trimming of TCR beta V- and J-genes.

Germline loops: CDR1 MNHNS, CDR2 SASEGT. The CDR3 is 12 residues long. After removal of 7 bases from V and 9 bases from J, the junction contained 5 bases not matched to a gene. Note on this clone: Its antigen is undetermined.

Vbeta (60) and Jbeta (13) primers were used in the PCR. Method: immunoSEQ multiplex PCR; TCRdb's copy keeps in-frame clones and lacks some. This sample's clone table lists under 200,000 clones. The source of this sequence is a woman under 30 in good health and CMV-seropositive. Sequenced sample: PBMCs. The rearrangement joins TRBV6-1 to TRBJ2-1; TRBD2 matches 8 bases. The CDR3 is CASMAGGGEQFF. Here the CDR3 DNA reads TGTGCCAGCATGGCGGGAGGTGGTGAGCAGTTCTTC.